The rows below give T cell receptor beta chains drawn from one sample of a study of T cells in Graves' hyperthyroidism and ophthalmopathy. TCRdb re-analysed the multiplex PCR reads in MiXCR, keeping a single row per CDR3 protein. The sample holds a few hundred thousand distinct CDR3 sequences, roughly 15% seen once. The source material was blood. These TCRs come from a woman aged 40 to 49 with Graves' hyperthyroidism. Both conserved end residues are part of each CDR3. A D gene is named only where the DNA matches it firmly. Clone size, where shown, is once, few, many, or a class for clones that have expanded.

>TRBJ2-3|TRBV20-1|.|few
CSTGLLPTDTQYF
TGCAGTACAGGACTTTTGCCCACAGATACGCAGTATTTT
>TRBJ2-5|TRBV18|.|many
CASSPNGETQYF
TGTGCCAGCTCACCAAATGGGGAGACCCAGTACTTC
>TRBJ2-3|TRBV11-2|.|few
CASSLLRADTQYF
TGTGCCAGCAGCTTATTGCGTGCAGATACGCAGTATTTT
>TRBJ2-1|TRBV12-5|.|few
CASGSILGVTYNEQFF
TGTGCTAGTGGTTCGATCTTGGGGGTCACCTACAATGAGCAGTTCTTC
>TRBJ2-6|TRBV6-1|TRBD1|many
CASIPPGQGVAGANVLTF
TGTGCCAGCATCCCTCCGGGACAGGGGGTCGCTGGGGCCAACGTCCTGACTTTC
>TRBJ2-1|TRBV29-1|.|few
CSVEDRDSRQYEQFF
TGCAGCGTTGAAGATAGGGACTCCCGACAGTATGAGCAGTTCTTC
>TRBJ2-7|TRBV20-1|.|many
CSASSTYEQYF
TGCAGTGCTAGTAGTACCTACGAGCAGTACTTC
>TRBJ2-1|TRBV3-1|.|many
CASSQGWAVIPNEQFF
TGTGCCAGCAGCCAAGGGTGGGCCGTGATCCCCAATGAGCAGTTCTTC
>TRBJ1-2|TRBV5-1|TRBD1|many
CASSITGTVNGYTF
TGCGCCAGCAGCATAACCGGGACAGTTAATGGCTACACCTTC
>TRBJ1-5|TRBV12-3/TRBV12-4|TRBD1|many
CASSRTGDSNQPQHF
TGTGCCAGCAGTCGGACAGGTGATAGCAATCAGCCCCAGCATTTT
>TRBJ2-1|TRBV10-3|TRBD2|few
CAISVLAGANEQFF
TGTGCCATCAGTGTACTAGCGGGAGCCAATGAGCAGTTCTTC
>TRBJ1-2|TRBV20-1|.|few
CSPSGSSRGYGYTF
TGCAGCCCCTCGGGCTCCTCTAGGGGCTATGGCTACACCTTC
>TRBJ1-6|TRBV2|.|many
CASTPDGVRNSPLHF
TGTGCCAGCACTCCGGACGGGGTCCGAAATTCACCCCTCCACTTT
>TRBJ2-1|TRBV10-1|.|few
CASSDGGKAYNEQFF
TGCGCCAGCAGTGATGGCGGGAAGGCCTACAATGAGCAGTTCTTC
>TRBJ1-2|TRBV7-8|.|few
CASSLRTVGNYGYTF
TGTGCCAGCAGCTTAAGGACAGTAGGAAACTATGGCTACACCTTC
>TRBJ2-7|TRBV28|.|many
CASSTVLGVPSSYEQYF
TGTGCCAGCAGTACAGTCCTGGGGGTACCGTCGTCCTACGAGCAGTACTTC
>TRBJ2-3|TRBV24-1|TRBD2|many
CATSDSPGLAGETDTQYF
TGTGCCACCAGTGATTCTCCGGGACTAGCGGGAGAAACAGATACGCAGTATTTT
>TRBJ1-5|TRBV7-9|.|few
CASSLGGRGAIFNQPQHF
TGTGCCAGCAGCTTAGGAGGGCGGGGGGCGATCTTCAATCAGCCCCAGCATTTT
>TRBJ2-7|TRBV27|TRBD1|many
CASSAGQGWYEQYF
TGTGCCAGCAGTGCAGGACAGGGTTGGTACGAGCAGTACTTC
>TRBJ2-1|TRBV6-2/TRBV6-3|TRBD2|.
CASSAILAGVYNEQFF
TGTGCCAGCAGTGCGATATTAGCGGGAGTGTACAATGAGCAGTTCTTC
>TRBJ1-6|TRBV6-1|.|many
CASSESSYNSPLHF
TGTGCCAGCAGTGAGAGCTCCTATAATTCACCCCTCCACTTT
>TRBJ2-2|TRBV27|TRBD2|many
CASSLGPGGDGELFF
TGTGCCAGCAGTTTGGGCCCGGGAGGGGACGGGGAGCTGTTTTTT
>TRBJ2-7|TRBV2|.|few
CASIPGLPFLHEQYF
TGTGCCAGCATCCCGGGCCTCCCATTTCTACACGAGCAGTACTTC
>TRBJ2-7|TRBV27|.|many
CASRSFLYEQYF
TGTGCCAGCAGAAGTTTTTTGTACGAGCAGTACTTC
>TRBJ2-6|TRBV6-1|TRBD2|many
CASRGTSGISGANVLTF
TGTGCCAGCAGGGGGACTAGCGGGATCTCTGGGGCCAACGTCCTGACTTTC
>TRBJ1-4|TRBV6-1|.|.
CASSEGGYPIGEKLFF
TGTGCCAGCAGTGAAGGAGGGTACCCCATCGGCGAAAAACTGTTTTTT
>TRBJ1-5|TRBV28|TRBD1|many
CASSLRPGQGVNQPQHF
TGTGCCAGCAGTCTTAGACCGGGACAGGGGGTTAATCAGCCCCAGCATTTT
>TRBJ2-1|TRBV18|TRBD1|many
CASSPPQGANNEQFF
TGTGCCAGCTCACCACCGCAGGGGGCGAACAATGAGCAGTTCTTC
>TRBJ2-3|TRBV6-1|TRBD1|many
CASILDRGSTDTQYF
TGTGCCAGCATCCTCGACAGGGGGTCCACAGATACGCAGTATTTT
>TRBJ1-2|TRBV28|.|.
CASSSAGRVKGYTF
TGTGCCAGCAGTTCCGCCGGGAGGGTGAAAGGCTACACCTTC
>TRBJ1-5|TRBV28|.|few
CASSFGSVDSNQPQHF
TGTGCCAGCAGTTTCGGTTCAGTTGATAGCAATCAGCCCCAGCATTTT
>TRBJ2-3|TRBV5-1|.|many
CASSLSDGGTSTDTQYF
TGCGCCAGCAGCTTGTCTGACGGAGGGACTAGCACAGATACGCAGTATTTT
>TRBJ2-3|TRBV20-1|TRBD2|many
CSARNGGGTDTQYF
TGCAGTGCTAGGAATGGGGGGGGCACAGATACGCAGTATTTT
>TRBJ1-1|TRBV3-1|.|many
CASSQDTSNTEAFF
TGTGCCAGCAGCCAAGATACTTCGAACACTGAAGCTTTCTTT
>TRBJ1-5|TRBV28|TRBD1|many
CASSPPTTGQGLDQPQHF
TGTGCCAGCAGTCCACCTACCACCGGACAGGGGTTGGATCAGCCCCAGCATTTT
>TRBJ2-5|TRBV18|TRBD2|few
CASSPLGLDHETQYF
TGTGCCAGCTCACCGTTGGGACTAGATCACGAGACCCAGTACTTC
>TRBJ2-7|TRBV30|.|few
CAWSPAGIYYEQYF
TGTGCCTGGAGTCCAGCCGGGATTTACTACGAGCAGTACTTC
>TRBJ2-7|TRBV6-1|.|many
CASSEGYLGARISYYEQYF
TGTGCCAGCAGTGAAGGATATTTGGGGGCCCGCATCTCCTACTACGAGCAGTACTTC
>TRBJ1-5|TRBV15|.|many
CATTLGANQPQHF
TGTGCCACCACCCTGGGTGCAAATCAGCCCCAGCATTTT
>TRBJ2-6|TRBV29-1|.|few
CSVAGSGANVLTF
TGCAGCGTTGCGGGCTCTGGGGCCAACGTCCTGACTTTC
>TRBJ2-1|TRBV10-3|.|many
CAISPSESSYNEQFF
TGTGCCATCAGCCCTAGCGAAAGCTCCTACAATGAGCAGTTCTTC
>TRBJ2-2|TRBV7-9|TRBD1|.
CASSNPGTGGTGELFF
TGTGCCAGCAGCAACCCCGGGACAGGGGGAACCGGGGAGCTGTTTTTT
>TRBJ1-5|TRBV15|.|many
CATSRDPGEEQPQHF
TGTGCCACCAGCAGAGATCCAGGGGAGGAGCAGCCCCAGCATTTT
>TRBJ1-6|TRBV11-2|.|.
CASSLGVDKTALHF
TGTGCCAGCAGCTTAGGGGTTGATAAGACAGCCCTCCACTTT
>TRBJ2-7|TRBV7-2|.|.
CASSLRGNRAYEQYF
TGTGCCAGCAGCTTACGGGGGAACAGGGCCTACGAGCAGTACTTC
>TRBJ2-3|TRBV27|TRBD1|many
CASSFRGLGDTQYF
TGTGCCAGCAGTTTCAGGGGGCTAGGTGATACGCAGTATTTT
>TRBJ2-2|TRBV7-2|TRBD2|.
CASSSGLAGVSGELFF
TGTGCCAGCAGCTCAGGACTAGCGGGAGTGAGCGGGGAGCTGTTTTTT
>TRBJ1-5|TRBV6-1|TRBD1|many
CASSDRGLGNQPQHF
TGTGCCAGCAGTGACAGGGGGCTAGGCAATCAGCCCCAGCATTTT
>TRBJ2-7|TRBV9|.|.
CASSVGRGVQYF
TGTGCCAGCAGCGTAGGGAGAGGGGTGCAGTACTTC
>TRBJ1-5|TRBV6-2/TRBV6-3|.|.
CASSRPGTQSQHF
TGTGCCAGCAGTCGACCCGGGACTCAGTCCCAGCATTTT
>TRBJ1-1|TRBV6-1|.|many
CASSERGYTEAFF
TGTGCCAGCAGTGAAAGAGGGTACACTGAAGCTTTCTTT
>TRBJ2-1|TRBV4-1|TRBD2|few
CASSQGGTSGPQEQFF
TGCGCCAGCAGCCAAGGCGGGACTAGCGGGCCCCAAGAGCAGTTCTTC
>TRBJ2-5|TRBV28|TRBD1|.
CASTGQGWETQYF
TGTGCCAGCACGGGACAGGGTTGGGAGACCCAGTACTTC
>TRBJ2-2|TRBV10-2|TRBD2|few
CASRQLAAGELFF
TGTGCCAGCAGACAACTAGCGGCCGGGGAGCTGTTTTTT
>TRBJ2-3|TRBV18|.|few
CASSPSTGTFSIDTQYF
TGTGCCAGCTCACCATCTACGGGGACGTTCTCTATAGATACGCAGTATTTT
>TRBJ2-6|TRBV20-1|.|few
CSVSGQKGNSGANVLTF
TGCAGTGTTTCAGGACAGAAGGGGAATTCTGGGGCCAACGTCCTGACTTTC
>TRBJ2-1|TRBV27|.|many
CASRPGQSSYNEQFF
TGTGCCAGCCGACCCGGACAGAGCTCCTACAATGAGCAGTTCTTC
>TRBJ1-6|TRBV30|TRBD1|many
CAWRPYQGAPLHF
TGTGCCTGGAGACCCTACCAGGGGGCACCCCTCCACTTT